These T cell receptor beta chains were read from a single sample in a study of human T cells and chemical hapten exposure. TCRdb reprocessed the RACE reads via MiXCR and lists one record per CDR3 protein. The profile shows 250,000 to 300,000 distinct CDR3 sequences, about 7.7% of them singletons. Here the sequenced sample was whole blood, taken in connection with sensitization to the hapten diphenylcyclopropenone (DPC). These receptors came from a man between 18 and 35 years old with alopecia areata. Some clones in this sample may be carry-over from other donors' samples. Both conserved end residues are part of each CDR3. A D gene is named only where the DNA matches it firmly. Part of the rows lack a size; the others show once, few, many or a class for expanded clones.

abundance | j_gene | d_gene | v_gene | CDR3nt | CDR3aa
NA | TRBJ2-2 | TRBD1 | TRBV10-2 | TGCGCCAGCAAACCACGCGGGACAGGGACGAACACCGGGGAGCTGTTTTTT | CASKPRGTGTNTGELFF
few | TRBJ1-1 | NA | TRBV6-4 | TGTGCCAGCAGCCCCTACGGGACATCCATGAACACTGAAGCTTTCTTT | CASSPYGTSMNTEAFF
many | TRBJ1-2 | TRBD1 | TRBV14 | TGTGCCAGCAGCCGGGGACAGGGGGCGCGGGGCTACACCTTC | CASSRGQGARGYTF
many | TRBJ2-7 | NA | TRBV10-3 | TGTGCCATCAGTGAGTCTCCAGAGGCCTACGAGCAGTACTTC | CAISESPEAYEQYF
NA | TRBJ2-1 | NA | TRBV2 | TGTGCCAGCAGTGATCGCGTTTTATCCTACAATGAGCAGTTCTTC | CASSDRVLSYNEQFF
few | TRBJ1-1 | NA | TRBV7-2 | TGTGCCAGCAGGTTCGCGAGGACGAACGCTGAAGCTTTCTTT | CASRFARTNAEAFF
NA | TRBJ1-3 | NA | TRBV29-1 | TGCAGCGTTAACTCCGGAGGGGGAAACACCATATATTTT | CSVNSGGGNTIYF
NA | TRBJ1-1 | NA | TRBV6-1 | TGTGCCAGCAGTGATTCGGGTTTTGAAGCTTTCTTT | CASSDSGFEAFF
NA | TRBJ1-3 | NA | TRBV20-1 | TGCAGTGCTAGGATCGGACAAGATGGAAACACCATATATTTT | CSARIGQDGNTIYF
NA | TRBJ2-7 | TRBD2 | TRBV6-5 | TGTGCCAGCAGTTATCGGGGGGACGGCGCCTACGAGCAGTACTTC | CASSYRGDGAYEQYF
NA | TRBJ2-1 | TRBD2 | TRBV20-1 | TGCAGTGCCGGACTAGCGGTATACAATGAGCAGTTCTTC | CSAGLAVYNEQFF
few | TRBJ1-1 | NA | TRBV6-2/TRBV6-3 | TGTGCCAGCAGTTTCGACAGTTTACGGGGCACTGAAGCTTTCTTT | CASSFDSLRGTEAFF
many | TRBJ2-7 | TRBD1 | TRBV9 | TGTGCCAGCAGCACTGAGACAGGGATGGAAGGCGAGCAGTACTTC | CASSTETGMEGEQYF
NA | TRBJ2-3 | TRBD2 | TRBV15 | TGTGCCACCAGCGGTAGCGGGGGGGCCTCAGATACGCAGTATTTT | CATSGSGGASDTQYF
NA | TRBJ2-1 | TRBD1 | TRBV7-3 | TGTGCCAGCAGCTTAGGGGGACAGGTGTTCAATGAGCAGTTCTTC | CASSLGGQVFNEQFF
NA | TRBJ2-1 | TRBD1 | TRBV7-3 | TGTGCCAGCAGCCCGGACAGGGGTGACAATGAGCAGTTCTTC | CASSPDRGDNEQFF
few | TRBJ1-1 | NA | TRBV7-9 | TGTGCCAGCAGCTATGGCCAGATCAACACTGAAGCTTTCTTT | CASSYGQINTEAFF
few | TRBJ2-2 | NA | TRBV29-1 | TGCAGCGTTGATTCGGCAGGGGGGACCGGGGAGCTGTTTTTT | CSVDSAGGTGELFF
NA | TRBJ1-4 | TRBD1 | TRBV7-6 | TGTGCCAGCAGCTTAGACCCGGGGACAGTGGGGGAAAAACTGTTTTTT | CASSLDPGTVGEKLFF
NA | TRBJ1-2 | TRBD1 | TRBV20-1 | TGCAGTGCTAGAGATCCGGGACAGGGGAAGCATTGCACCTTC | CSARDPGQGKHCTF
NA | TRBJ1-5 | NA | TRBV7-2 | TGTGCCAGCAGCTTCACAGGGTTTCAGCCCCAGCATTTT | CASSFTGFQPQHF
few | TRBJ2-1 | TRBD2 | TRBV5-6 | TGTGCCAGCAGCTCGACTAGCGGGGGGGCCCGCTCCTACAATGAGCAGTTCTTC | CASSSTSGGARSYNEQFF
few | TRBJ2-4 | NA | TRBV7-9 | TGTGCCAGCATCTCCTCTAATCCGGGTATTCAGTACTTC | CASISSNPGIQYF
few | TRBJ2-1 | NA | TRBV6-2/TRBV6-3 | TGTGCCAGCAGTGTTTCAGGGATCAATGAGCAGTTCTTC | CASSVSGINEQFF
few | TRBJ2-3 | TRBD1 | TRBV7-9 | TGTGCCAGCAGCCCCTTCCAGGGGGCATACACGGATACGCAGTATTTT | CASSPFQGAYTDTQYF
few | TRBJ2-2 | NA | TRBV5-1 | TGCGCCAGCAGCTTGGGTATAGGAACGAACACCGGGGAGCTGTTTTTT | CASSLGIGTNTGELFF
NA | TRBJ1-6 | NA | TRBV25-1 | TGTGCCAGCACTGGCAGGGGAGGATCACCCCTCCACTTT | CASTGRGGSPLHF
few | TRBJ2-3 | NA | TRBV25-1 | TGTGCCAGCATCCCAGCGGAGGTCACAGATACGCAGTATTTT | CASIPAEVTDTQYF
few | TRBJ2-3 | NA | TRBV4-3 | TGCGCCAGCAGTCTAGGGGCAAACGTTGATACGCAGTATTTT | CASSLGANVDTQYF
few | TRBJ2-3 | TRBD2 | TRBV12-3/TRBV12-4 | TGTGCCAGCAGCCCCGGGAGGGCTAGCGGGGAGGCATGGGCAGATACGCAGTATTTT | CASSPGRASGEAWADTQYF
many | TRBJ1-5 | NA | TRBV24-1 | TGTGCCACCAGTGAGAGGGGAAACAATCAGCCCCAGCATTTT | CATSERGNNQPQHF
many | TRBJ1-1 | NA | TRBV12-3/TRBV12-4 | TGTGCCAGCAGTTCACCCTCGAACACTGAAGCTTTCTTT | CASSSPSNTEAFF
many | TRBJ2-4 | NA | TRBV7-9 | TGTGCCAGCAGCTTAGGTGGGGGCTTAGCCAAAAACATTCAGTACTTC | CASSLGGGLAKNIQYF
NA | TRBJ1-1 | NA | TRBV10-3 | TGTGCCATCAGTGAGTCAAACGGCAACACTGAAGCTTTCTTT | CAISESNGNTEAFF
few | TRBJ2-7 | TRBD1 | TRBV6-5 | TGTGCCAGCAGTTACCAGGAGGGGACAGGGACGTACGAGCAGTACTTC | CASSYQEGTGTYEQYF
few | TRBJ1-4 | NA | TRBV7-9 | TGTGCCAGCAGCTTAGTGGATACAGGGCGGCCTAATGAAAAACTGTTTTTT | CASSLVDTGRPNEKLFF
NA | TRBJ1-2 | NA | TRBV29-1 | TGCAGCGTTGCAGAGAACTATGGCTACACCTTC | CSVAENYGYTF
few | TRBJ2-5 | NA | TRBV7-6 | TGTGCCAGCAGCGCAACAGGGTCGGAGACCCAGTACTTC | CASSATGSETQYF
NA | TRBJ2-3 | TRBD1 | TRBV7-9 | TGTGCCAGCAGCCCGGGGCAGGGGGCCACAGATACGCAGTATTTT | CASSPGQGATDTQYF
few | TRBJ2-4 | NA | TRBV24-1 | TGTGCCACCAGTGAGACCCCTGGCAGGGGGGAGGCCAAAAACATTCAGTACTTC | CATSETPGRGEAKNIQYF
many | TRBJ2-7 | NA | TRBV28 | TGTGCCAGCAGTTTGATCGGGAGTGCCTCCTCCGTGGGATTTCGGCAGTACTTC | CASSLIGSASSVGFRQYF
NA | TRBJ1-2 | NA | TRBV5-4 | TGTGCCAGCAGCTTGGCAGGAAACTATGGCTACACCTTC | CASSLAGNYGYTF
NA | TRBJ2-2 | NA | TRBV29-1 | TGCAGCGTTGCGACTAGAATTGGGGGGGAGCTGTTTTTT | CSVATRIGGELFF
NA | TRBJ2-5 | TRBD2 | TRBV7-2 | TGTGCCAGCAGCTCTCCTAGTAGCGGGGGTGAGACCCAGTACTTC | CASSSPSSGGETQYF
NA | TRBJ2-3 | TRBD2 | TRBV7-2 | TGTGCCAGCATGCCAGCGGGGGAGGAAGATACGCAGTATTTT | CASMPAGEEDTQYF
few | TRBJ1-1 | NA | TRBV29-1 | TGCAGCGCCCTGACCGAGAACACTGAAGCTTTCTTT | CSALTENTEAFF
few | TRBJ1-2 | NA | TRBV6-5 | TGTGCCAGCAGTAGGGCAGGGGATCACGGCTACACCTTC | CASSRAGDHGYTF
many | TRBJ1-4 | NA | TRBV7-9 | TGTGCCAGCAGCCTCACTGGGGCGTTGACTAATGAAAAACTGTTTTTT | CASSLTGALTNEKLFF
many | TRBJ1-1 | NA | TRBV18 | TGTGCCAGCTCACCCGAGACAGGACACACTGAAGCTTTCTTT | CASSPETGHTEAFF
few | TRBJ1-1 | NA | TRBV16 | TGTGCCAGCAGCCAATCGCGGGCCACTGAAGCTTTCTTT | CASSQSRATEAFF
many | TRBJ1-1 | NA | TRBV15 | TGTGCCACCAGCAGATCGACAGGCATTAAAGCTTTCTTT | CATSRSTGIKAFF
many | TRBJ1-4 | TRBD1 | TRBV4-3 | TGCGCCAGCAGCCAAGATTGGGACAGCTCTAATGAAAAACTGTTTTTT | CASSQDWDSSNEKLFF
many | TRBJ1-6 | NA | TRBV7-8 | TGTGCCAGCAGCTTAGTGTTGAAGGGCAATTCACCCCTCCACTTT | CASSLVLKGNSPLHF
many | TRBJ1-5 | NA | TRBV12-3/TRBV12-4 | TGTGCCAGCACCCCTTCAGGGCAGAGCAATCAGCCCCAGCATTTT | CASTPSGQSNQPQHF
NA | TRBJ2-7 | TRBD1 | TRBV28 | TGTGCCAGCAGTTGGGGGGGGACAGGGGATTACGAGCAGTACTTC | CASSWGGTGDYEQYF